One sample yielded the 17 T cell receptor beta chains listed below, sequenced in a study of neurological immune-mediated disorders. TCRdb redid the calling of the 5' RACE reads with MiXCR, one entry per CDR3 protein. The profile shows around 32,000 distinct CDR3 sequences, about 12% of them singletons. Sample: PBMCs. Receptor source: a woman aged 55-69 years in good health.

This clonotype was counted many times. The gene calls are TRBV7-2 and TRBJ2-1; D uncertain. CDR3 length: 15 amino acids. The germline CDR1 and CDR2 sequences are SGHTA and FQGNSA. The V and J ends lost 5 bases and 7 bases respectively, with 18 bases between them. The CDR3 DNA sequence: TGTGCCAGCAGCCACCAGCCCTCCACTGGTAATGAGCAGTTCTTC. It is translated as CASSHQPSTGNEQFF.

This clonotype was detected many times. The genes are TRBV10-2 and TRBJ1-2, with D perhaps matching TRBD1 (5 bases). The CDR3 length is 16 residues. V shed 0 bases and J shed 8 bases, with 19 bases lying between them. Germline CDR1 WSHSY, CDR2 SAAADI. As DNA, the CDR3 is TGCGCCAGCAGTGAGTCCCTAGGACGGGGCAGAGAGGGCTACACCTTC. Translation gives CASSESLGRGREGYTF.

Many counts were recorded for this clonotype. The chain employs TRBV5-5 and TRBJ1-1; no firm D call. V was cut by 2 bases and J by 1 base, with 6 bases left in between. Germline-derived CDR1 and CDR2 are SGHKS and YYEKEE (reference sequence). This CDR3 comprises 13 residues. The CDR3 nucleotides read TGTGCCAGCAGCTTCCAGTCGAACACTGAAGCTTTCTTT. Protein sequence: CASSFQSNTEAFF.

This clonotype has ten or more counts. J is TRBJ2-7 and V is TRBV4-2; 9 nucleotides line up with TRBD1. Germline assignment: CDR1 LGHNA and CDR2 YNFKEQ. CDR3 length: 16 amino acids. Germline trimming cut 0 bases from V and 6 bases from J; bases unmatched to any gene: 9. This chain's CDR3 is CASSQDVTGGRSEQYF. The CDR3 nucleotides are TGTGCCAGCAGCCAAGACGTGACAGGGGGTCGGAGCGAGCAGTACTTC.

The table lists this clonotype with many counts. CDR3 in DNA: TGCAGCGTGGCTCGGCACGGACTAGCACCGATCAATGAGCAGTTCTTC. Protein: CSVARHGLAPINEQFF. The genes are TRBV29-1 and TRBJ2-1, with 8 bases fitting TRBD2. This CDR3 has 16 amino acids. The V segment lost 6 bases and the J segment 6 bases; nucleotides outside the gene matches: 16. Germline V gives CDR1 SQVTM, CDR2 ANQGSEA.

This clonotype occurred many times. The chain uses TRBV9 and TRBJ2-3; 9 nucleotides line up with TRBD1. Trimming cost V 4 bases and J 1 base; bases outside gene matches: 7. CDR3 size: 16 residues. The germline V gene has CDR1 SGDLS and CDR2 YYNGEE. CDR3 amino acids: CASSIGTGKGTDTQYF. CDR3 in DNA: TGTGCCAGCAGCATAGGGACAGGGAAGGGCACAGATACGCAGTATTTT.

This clonotype was observed at least ten times. The rearrangement joins TRBV7-2 to TRBJ2-1, with D maybe TRBD2 (5 bases). Trimming took off 7 bases at V and 1 base at J, with 17 bases between the two ends. The germline V gene has CDR1 SGHTA and CDR2 FQGNSA. The CDR3 runs 16 residues. CDR3 nucleotides: TGTGCCAGCAAACGGGGTCTAGCCGAGTCCTACAATGAGCAGTTCTTC. Amino acid sequence: CASKRGLAESYNEQFF.

In this sample, this clonotype turned up many times. V usage is TRBV4-1 and J usage is TRBJ2-1; 7 nucleotides match TRBD1. After removal of 4 bases from V and 4 bases from J, the junction contained 10 bases not matched to a gene. Germline V gene data show CDR1 as MGHRA and CDR2 as YSYEKL. The CDR3 length is 16 residues. In DNA, the CDR3 is TGCGCCAGCAGCCTCACAAGGGCAGGGGGTTACAATGAGCAGTTCTTC. Its translation: CASSLTRAGGYNEQFF.

There are a few counts of this clonotype. A much larger clone differs by one base, so this may be a read error. V gene TRBV19 combines with J gene TRBJ2-2; D might be TRBD1 (6 bases). The germline gives CDR1 LNHDA, CDR2 SQIVND (reference sequence). This CDR3 has 15 residues. V shed 6 bases and J shed 5 bases, with 16 bases lying between them. This CDR3 reads CASSLRQVRTGELFF. The CDR3 DNA reads TGTGCCAGTAGCCTTCGACAGGTACGGACCGGGGAGCTGTTTTTT.

This clonotype appeared many times. V usage is TRBV20-1 and J usage is TRBJ2-7, with 11 bases fitting TRBD2. V was clipped by 0 bases and J by 3 bases; unmatched bases: 4. The germline CDR1 and CDR2 sequences are DFQATT and SNEGSKA (reference sequence). The CDR3 totals 15 residues. As DNA, the CDR3 is TGCAGTGCTAGAGACCCGACTAGCGGGGACTACGAGCAGTACTTC. The encoded protein is CSARDPTSGDYEQYF.

In its sample, this clonotype was seen many times. The rearrangement uses TRBV7-2 and TRBJ2-3; 7 nucleotides line up with TRBD1. The germline gives CDR1 SGHTA, CDR2 FQGNSA. This CDR3 is 15 amino acids long. Trimming took 4 bases from V and 5 from J; bases not matched to a gene: 9. CDR3 nucleotides: TGTGCCAGCAGCTCGACAGGGATAAGGCAAGATACGCAGTATTTT. Residues: CASSSTGIRQDTQYF. The full variable domain, rest sourced from reference TRBV7-2 and TRBJ2-3, is GAGVSQSPSNKVTEKGKDVELRCDPISGHTALYWYRQSLGQGLEFLIYFQGNSAPDKSGLPSDRFSAERTGGSVSTLTIQRTQQEDSAVYLCASSSTGIRQDTQYFGPGTRLTVL.

In its sample, this clonotype ranks as medium-sized. The J gene is TRBJ2-3, the V gene TRBV20-1; 8 bases align to TRBD2. J lost 2 bases, V lost 8 bases, and 12 bases had no gene match. The germline V gene has CDR1 DFQATT and CDR2 SNEGSKA (reference sequence). This CDR3 is 15 amino acids long. This CDR3 is CSSPRLAPVTDTQYF. In DNA, the CDR3 is TGCAGTTCCCCTCGACTAGCGCCCGTCACAGATACGCAGTATTTT.

The V gene is TRBV6-1, the J gene TRBJ2-3; the D gene could be TRBD1 or TRBD2 (5 bases each). Per the germline V gene, CDR1 is MNHNS and CDR2 is SASEGT. V was pared by 5 bases and J by 2 bases, with 11 bases between. The CDR3 totals 14 residues. CDR3: CASSPGPYTDTQYF. CDR3 DNA sequence: TGTGCCAGCAGTCCGGGACCATACACAGATACGCAGTATTTT.

This clonotype was detected many times. This sequence joins TRBV7-2 and TRBJ2-3, with 7 bases identical to TRBD2. Trimming cost V 1 base and J 14 bases; bases outside gene matches: 9. The V gene's germline CDR1 is SGHTA and CDR2 FQGNSA. The CDR3 contains 13 residues. CDR3 sequence reads: CASSLERLAPRYF. DNA of the CDR3: TGTGCCAGCAGCTTAGAGCGACTAGCTCCCAGGTATTTT. The variable domain in full, completed from reference TRBV7-2 and TRBJ2-3, reads GAGVSQSPSNKVTEKGKDVELRCDPISGHTALYWYRQSLGQGLEFLIYFQGNSAPDKSGLPSDRFSAERTGGSVSTLTIQRTQQEDSAVYLCASSLERLAPRYFGPGTRLTVL.

The table lists this clonotype with many counts. The chain recombines TRBV20-1 with TRBJ2-3, with 11 bases that match TRBD2. The CDR3 covers 14 residues. V lost 5 bases and J lost 7; bases outside the gene matches: 8. The germline CDR1 and CDR2 sequences are DFQATT and SNEGSKA (reference sequence). The CDR3 spells CSAYSGGAVNTQYF. The CDR3 DNA is TGCAGTGCTTATAGCGGGGGGGCCGTGAATACGCAGTATTTT.

This clonotype was observed at least ten times. Here the CDR3 DNA reads TGTGCCGGGCAGGGGGCCGGTCAGCCCCAGCATTTT. It codes for CAGQGAGQPQHF. This chain uses TRBV7-9 with TRBJ1-5; 8 bases are shared with TRBD1. In germline, CDR1 is SEHNR, CDR2 FQNEAQ (reference sequence). The CDR3 totals 12 residues. Unmatched junction bases numbered 6, after V lost 11 bases and J lost 6 bases.

This clonotype has at least ten counts. The chain has TRBV7-6 and TRBJ1-1, with D unclear. V was cut by 1 base and J by 5 bases, with 11 bases left in between. There are 14 residues in the CDR3. Germline V CDR1 and CDR2: SGHVS, FNYEAQ. Here the CDR3 reads CASSLGGSKTEAFF. In DNA form, the CDR3 reads TGTGCCAGCAGCTTAGGGGGTTCGAAGACTGAAGCTTTCTTT.